This TCR beta chain comes out of a study of blood T cell repertoires in COVID-19. About the study: PBMCs, B-cell-depleted T cells, or T cells provided the cDNA or gDNA that made up the material.

Trimming took 5 bases from V and 0 from J, leaving 22 bases between them. Germline CDR1 is SGHAT and CDR2 is FQNNGV. The CDR3 length is 18 residues. Produced via immunoSEQ multiplex PCR; TCRdb's table is partial and in-frame only. The sample carries some 300,000 clones, roughly nine tenths recorded once. This chain connects TRBV11-2 to TRBJ1-1, with a weak D call TRBD1 (5 bases). The source of this sequence is a woman between 25 and 40 years old who had recovered from COVID-19. The sample was PBMCs or T cells enriched from blood (not recorded which). DNA of the CDR3: TGTGCCAGCAGCGAAGGGTTGGTTTCTAGGGGATTGAACACTGAAGCTTTCTTT. Protein: CASSEGLVSRGLNTEAFF. Full variable domain (rest looked up from reference TRBV11-2 and TRBJ1-1): EAGVAQSPRYKIIEKRQSVAFWCNPISGHATLYWYQQILGQGPKLLIQFQNNGVVDDSQLPKDRFSAERLKGVDSTLKIQPAKLEDSAVYLCASSEGLVSRGLNTEAFFGQGTRLTVV.